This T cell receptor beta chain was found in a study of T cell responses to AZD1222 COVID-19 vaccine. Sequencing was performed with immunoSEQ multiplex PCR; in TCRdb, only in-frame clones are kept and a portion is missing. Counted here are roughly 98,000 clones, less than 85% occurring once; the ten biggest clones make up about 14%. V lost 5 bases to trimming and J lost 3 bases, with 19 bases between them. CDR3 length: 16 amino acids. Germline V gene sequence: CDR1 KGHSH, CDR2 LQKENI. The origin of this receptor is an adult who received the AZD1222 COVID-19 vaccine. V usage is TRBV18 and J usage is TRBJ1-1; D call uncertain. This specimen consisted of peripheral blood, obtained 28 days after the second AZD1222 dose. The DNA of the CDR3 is TGTGCCAGCTCATTCCGGGAGGGCAGATGGGACACTGAAGCTTTCTTT. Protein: CASSFREGRWDTEAFF.